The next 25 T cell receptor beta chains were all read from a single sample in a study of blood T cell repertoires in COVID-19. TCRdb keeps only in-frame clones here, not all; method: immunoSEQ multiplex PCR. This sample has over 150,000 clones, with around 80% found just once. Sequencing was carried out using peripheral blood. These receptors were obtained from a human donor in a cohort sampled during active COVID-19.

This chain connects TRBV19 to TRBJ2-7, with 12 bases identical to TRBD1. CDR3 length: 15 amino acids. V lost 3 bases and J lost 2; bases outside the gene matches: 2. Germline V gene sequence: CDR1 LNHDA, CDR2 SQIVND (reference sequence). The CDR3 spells CASSMGQGAAYEQYF. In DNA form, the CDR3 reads TGTGCCAGTAGTATGGGACAGGGGGCCGCCTACGAGCAGTACTTC.

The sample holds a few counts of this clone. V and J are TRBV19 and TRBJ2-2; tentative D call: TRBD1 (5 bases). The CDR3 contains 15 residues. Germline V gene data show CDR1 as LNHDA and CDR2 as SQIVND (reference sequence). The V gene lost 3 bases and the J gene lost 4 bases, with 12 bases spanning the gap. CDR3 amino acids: CASSMGRTATGELFF. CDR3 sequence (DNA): TGTGCCAGTAGTATGGGGCGGACGGCCACCGGGGAGCTGTTTTTT. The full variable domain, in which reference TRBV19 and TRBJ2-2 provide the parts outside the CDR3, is DGGITQSPKYLFRKEGQNVTLSCEQNLNHDAMYWYRQDPGQGLRLIYYSQIVNDFQKGDIAEGYSVSREKKESFPLTVTSAQKNPTAFYLCASSMGRTATGELFFGEGSRLTVL.

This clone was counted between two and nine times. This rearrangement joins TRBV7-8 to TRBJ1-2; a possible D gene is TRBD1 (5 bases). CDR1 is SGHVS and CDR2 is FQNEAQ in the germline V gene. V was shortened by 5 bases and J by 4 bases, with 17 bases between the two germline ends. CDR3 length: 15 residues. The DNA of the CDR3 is TGTGCCAGCAGCCTGCCTAATGCGGGGGTCTATGGCTACACCTTC. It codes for CASSLPNAGVYGYTF.

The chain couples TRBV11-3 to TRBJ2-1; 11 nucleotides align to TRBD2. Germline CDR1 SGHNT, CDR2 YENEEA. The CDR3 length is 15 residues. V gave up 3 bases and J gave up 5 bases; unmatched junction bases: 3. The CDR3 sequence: CASSFLAGGDNEQFF. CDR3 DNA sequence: TGTGCCAGCAGCTTCTTAGCGGGAGGGGACAATGAGCAGTTCTTC.

The CDR3 DNA reads TGCGCCAGCAGCTTTACCCCGACAGGGCCAACCTACGAGCAGTACTTC. Translated: CASSFTPTGPTYEQYF. The rearrangement uses TRBV5-1 and TRBJ2-7; 7 bases are shared with TRBD1. Per the germline V gene, CDR1 is SGHRS and CDR2 is YFSETQ. This CDR3 is 16 amino acids long. After removal of 2 bases from V and 2 bases from J, the junction contained 10 bases not matched to a gene. Variable domain in full (rest from reference TRBV5-1 and TRBJ2-7): KAGVTQTPRYLIKTRGQQVTLSCSPISGHRSVSWYQQTPGQGLQFLFEYFSETQRNKGNFPGRFSGRQFSNSRSEMNVSTLELGDSALYLCASSFTPTGPTYEQYFGPGTRLTVT.

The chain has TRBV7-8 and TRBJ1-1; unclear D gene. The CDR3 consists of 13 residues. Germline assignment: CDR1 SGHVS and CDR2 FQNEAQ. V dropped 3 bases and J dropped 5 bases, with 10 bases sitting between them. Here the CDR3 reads CASSFLDGTEAFF. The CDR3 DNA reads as TGTGCCAGCAGCTTTCTAGATGGGACTGAAGCTTTCTTT.

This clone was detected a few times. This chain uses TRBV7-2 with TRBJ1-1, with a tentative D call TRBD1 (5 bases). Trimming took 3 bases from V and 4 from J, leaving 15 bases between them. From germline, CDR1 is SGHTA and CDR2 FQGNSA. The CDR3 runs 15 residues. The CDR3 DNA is TGTGCCAGCAGCTTCGCAGGTCAGGGCAGCACTGAAGCTTTCTTT. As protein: CASSFAGQGSTEAFF.

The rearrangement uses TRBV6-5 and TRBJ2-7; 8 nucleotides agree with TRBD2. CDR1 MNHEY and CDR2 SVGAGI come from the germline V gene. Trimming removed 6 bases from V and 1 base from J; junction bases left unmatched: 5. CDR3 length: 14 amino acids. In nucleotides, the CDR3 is TGTGCCAGCAGGACCGGGACTAGTTCCTACGAGCAGTACTTC. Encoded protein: CASRTGTSSYEQYF.

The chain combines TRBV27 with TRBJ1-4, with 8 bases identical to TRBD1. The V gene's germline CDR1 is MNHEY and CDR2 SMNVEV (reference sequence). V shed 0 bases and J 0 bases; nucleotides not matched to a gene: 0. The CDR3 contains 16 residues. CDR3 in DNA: TGTGCCAGCAGTTTATCGACAGGGGCAACTAATGAAAAACTGTTTTTT. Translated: CASSLSTGATNEKLFF.

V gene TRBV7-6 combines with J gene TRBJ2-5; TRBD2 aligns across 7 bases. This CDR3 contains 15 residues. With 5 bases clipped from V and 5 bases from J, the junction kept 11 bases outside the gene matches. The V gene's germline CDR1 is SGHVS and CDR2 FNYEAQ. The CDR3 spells CASSPSGGGWETQYF. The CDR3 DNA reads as TGTGCCAGCAGCCCCTCTGGGGGGGGTTGGGAGACCCAGTACTTC.

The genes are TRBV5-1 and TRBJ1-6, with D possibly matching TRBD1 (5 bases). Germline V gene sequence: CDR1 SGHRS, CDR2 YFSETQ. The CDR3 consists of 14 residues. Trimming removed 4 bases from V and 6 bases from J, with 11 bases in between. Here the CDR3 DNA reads TGCGCCAGCAGCCCTTGGGGCCTTAATTCACCCCTCCACTTT. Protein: CASSPWGLNSPLHF. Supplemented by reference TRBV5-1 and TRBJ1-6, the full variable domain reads KAGVTQTPRYLIKTRGQQVTLSCSPISGHRSVSWYQQTPGQGLQFLFEYFSETQRNKGNFPGRFSGRQFSNSRSEMNVSTLELGDSALYLCASSPWGLNSPLHFGNGTRLTVT.

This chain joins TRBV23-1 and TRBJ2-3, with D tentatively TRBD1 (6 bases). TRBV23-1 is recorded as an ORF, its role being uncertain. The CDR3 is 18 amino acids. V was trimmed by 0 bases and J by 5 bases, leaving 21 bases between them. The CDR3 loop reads CASSQSSWPGAEIDTQYF. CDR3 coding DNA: TGCGCCAGCAGTCAATCAAGTTGGCCAGGGGCGGAAATAGATACGCAGTATTTT.

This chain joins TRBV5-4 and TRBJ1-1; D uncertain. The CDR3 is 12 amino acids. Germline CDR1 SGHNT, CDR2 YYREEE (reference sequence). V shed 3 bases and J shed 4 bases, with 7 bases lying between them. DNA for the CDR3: TGTGCCAGCAGCTCGGGGAGCACTGAAGCTTTCTTT. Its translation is CASSSGSTEAFF.

In nucleotides, the CDR3 is TGCGCCAGCAGCTTAGGGACAGGGTACTCACCCCTCCACTTT. It yields the protein CASSLGTGYSPLHF. The chain uses TRBV5-1 and TRBJ1-6; 9 bases are a match to TRBD1. Unmatched junction bases numbered 4, after V lost 2 bases and J lost 10 bases. The CDR3 extends over 14 amino acids. CDR1 SGHRS and CDR2 YFSETQ come from the germline V gene. Supplemented by reference TRBV5-1 and TRBJ1-6, the full variable domain reads KAGVTQTPRYLIKTRGQQVTLSCSPISGHRSVSWYQQTPGQGLQFLFEYFSETQRNKGNFPGRFSGRQFSNSRSEMNVSTLELGDSALYLCASSLGTGYSPLHFGNGTRLTVT.

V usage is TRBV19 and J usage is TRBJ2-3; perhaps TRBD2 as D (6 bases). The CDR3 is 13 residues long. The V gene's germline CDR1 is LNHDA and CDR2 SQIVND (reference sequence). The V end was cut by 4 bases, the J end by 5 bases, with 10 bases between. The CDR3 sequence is CASSRRDGDTQYF. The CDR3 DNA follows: TGTGCCAGTAGTAGGCGGGACGGAGATACGCAGTATTTT.

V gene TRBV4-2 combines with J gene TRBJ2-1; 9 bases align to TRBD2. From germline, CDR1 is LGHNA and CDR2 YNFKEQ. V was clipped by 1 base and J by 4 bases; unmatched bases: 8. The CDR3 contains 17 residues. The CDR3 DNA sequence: TGTGCCAGCAGCCAAGCCGGAGCGGGAGGAAGGTACAATGAGCAGTTCTTC. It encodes CASSQAGAGGRYNEQFF.

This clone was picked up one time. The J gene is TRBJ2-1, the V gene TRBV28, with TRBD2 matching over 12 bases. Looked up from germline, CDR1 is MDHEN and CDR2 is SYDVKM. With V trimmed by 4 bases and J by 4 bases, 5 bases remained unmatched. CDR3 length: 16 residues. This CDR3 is CASSSPLAGGYNEQFF. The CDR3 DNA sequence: TGTGCCAGCAGTTCCCCCCTAGCGGGAGGGTACAATGAGCAGTTCTTC. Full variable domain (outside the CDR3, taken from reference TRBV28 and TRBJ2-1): DVKVTQSSRYLVKRTGEKVFLECVQDMDHENMFWYRQDPGLGLRLIYFSYDVKMKEKGDIPEGYSVSREKKERFSLILESASTNQTSMYLCASSSPLAGGYNEQFFGPGTRLTVL.

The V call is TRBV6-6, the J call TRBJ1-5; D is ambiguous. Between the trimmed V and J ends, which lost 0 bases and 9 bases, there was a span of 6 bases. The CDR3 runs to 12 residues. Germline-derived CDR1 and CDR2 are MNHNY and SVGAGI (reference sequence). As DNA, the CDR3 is TGTGCCAGCAGTTACTCGAGCGGGCCCCAGCATTTT. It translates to CASSYSSGPQHF.

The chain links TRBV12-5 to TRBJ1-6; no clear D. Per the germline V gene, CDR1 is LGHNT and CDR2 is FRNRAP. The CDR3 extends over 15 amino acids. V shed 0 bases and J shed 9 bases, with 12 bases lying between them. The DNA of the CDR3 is TGTGCTAGTGGTTTGGTACCTGGCCCCTCTTCACCCCTCCACTTT. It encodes CASGLVPGPSSPLHF.

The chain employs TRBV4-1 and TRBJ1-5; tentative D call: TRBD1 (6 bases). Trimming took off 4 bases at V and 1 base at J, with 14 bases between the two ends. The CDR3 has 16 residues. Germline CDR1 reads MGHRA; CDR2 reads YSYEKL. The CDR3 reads CASSLTLGQSNQPQHF. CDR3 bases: TGCGCCAGCAGCCTAACCCTAGGACAGAGCAATCAGCCCCAGCATTTT.

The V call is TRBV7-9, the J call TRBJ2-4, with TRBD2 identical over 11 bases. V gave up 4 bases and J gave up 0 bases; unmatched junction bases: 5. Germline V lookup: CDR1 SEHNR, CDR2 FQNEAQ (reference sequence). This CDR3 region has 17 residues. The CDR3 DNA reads TGTGCCAGCAGCTGGTTAGCGGGAGGGCCAGCCAAAAACATTCAGTACTTC. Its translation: CASSWLAGGPAKNIQYF.

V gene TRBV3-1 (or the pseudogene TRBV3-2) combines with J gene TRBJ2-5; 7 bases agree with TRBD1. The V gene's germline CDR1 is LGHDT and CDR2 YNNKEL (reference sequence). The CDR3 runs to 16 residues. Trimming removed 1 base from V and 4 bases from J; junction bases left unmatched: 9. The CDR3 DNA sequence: TGTGCCAGCAGCCAAGTAGGGACGGGACAGTTAGAGACCCAGTACTTC. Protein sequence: CASSQVGTGQLETQYF.

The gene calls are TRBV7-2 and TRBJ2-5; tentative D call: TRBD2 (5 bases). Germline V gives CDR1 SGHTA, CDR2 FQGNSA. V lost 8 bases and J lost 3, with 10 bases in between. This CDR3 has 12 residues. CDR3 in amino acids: CASGGRKETQYF. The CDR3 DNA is TGTGCCAGCGGAGGCCGCAAAGAGACCCAGTACTTC.

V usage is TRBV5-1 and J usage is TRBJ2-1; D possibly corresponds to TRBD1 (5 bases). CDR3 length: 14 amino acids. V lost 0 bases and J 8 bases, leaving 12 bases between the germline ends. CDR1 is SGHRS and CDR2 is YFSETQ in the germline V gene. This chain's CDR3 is CASSLGGSADEQFF. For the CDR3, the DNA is TGCGCCAGCAGCTTGGGGGGCTCCGCGGATGAGCAGTTCTTC.

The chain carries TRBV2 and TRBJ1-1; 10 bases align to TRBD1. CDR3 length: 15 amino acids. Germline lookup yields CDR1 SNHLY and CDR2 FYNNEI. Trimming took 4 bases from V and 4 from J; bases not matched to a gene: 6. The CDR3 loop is CASSGDRGQGTEAFF. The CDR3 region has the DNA TGTGCCAGCAGTGGCGACAGGGGGCAGGGCACTGAAGCTTTCTTT.